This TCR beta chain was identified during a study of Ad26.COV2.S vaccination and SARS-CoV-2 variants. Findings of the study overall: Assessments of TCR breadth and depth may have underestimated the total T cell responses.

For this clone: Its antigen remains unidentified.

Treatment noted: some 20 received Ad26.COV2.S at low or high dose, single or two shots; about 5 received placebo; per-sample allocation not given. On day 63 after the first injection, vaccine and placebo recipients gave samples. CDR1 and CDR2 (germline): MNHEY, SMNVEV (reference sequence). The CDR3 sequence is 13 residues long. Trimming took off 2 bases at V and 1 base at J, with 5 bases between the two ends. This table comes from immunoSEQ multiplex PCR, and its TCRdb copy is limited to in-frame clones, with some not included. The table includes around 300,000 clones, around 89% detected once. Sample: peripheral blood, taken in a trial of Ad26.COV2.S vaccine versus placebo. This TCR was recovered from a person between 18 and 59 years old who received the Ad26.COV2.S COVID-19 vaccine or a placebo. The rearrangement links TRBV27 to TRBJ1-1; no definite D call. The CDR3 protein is CASSLMRNTEAFF. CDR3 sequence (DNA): TGTGCCAGCAGTTTAATGAGGAACACTGAAGCTTTCTTT.